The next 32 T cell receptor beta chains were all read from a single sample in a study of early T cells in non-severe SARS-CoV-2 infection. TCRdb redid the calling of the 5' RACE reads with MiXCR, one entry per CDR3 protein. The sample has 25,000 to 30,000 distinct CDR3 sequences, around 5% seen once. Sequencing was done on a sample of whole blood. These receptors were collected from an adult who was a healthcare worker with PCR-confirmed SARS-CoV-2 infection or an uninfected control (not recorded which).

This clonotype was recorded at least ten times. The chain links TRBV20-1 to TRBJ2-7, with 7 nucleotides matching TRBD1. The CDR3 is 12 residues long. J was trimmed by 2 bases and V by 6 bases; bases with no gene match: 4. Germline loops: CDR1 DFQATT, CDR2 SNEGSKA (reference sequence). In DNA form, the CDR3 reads TGCAGTGCACGACAGGGCACCTACGAGCAGTACTTC. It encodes CSARQGTYEQYF.

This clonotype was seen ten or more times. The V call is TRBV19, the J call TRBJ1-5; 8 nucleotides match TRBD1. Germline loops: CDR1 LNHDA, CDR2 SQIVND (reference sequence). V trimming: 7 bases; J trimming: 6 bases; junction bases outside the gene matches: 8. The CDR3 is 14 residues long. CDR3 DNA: TGTGCCAGTACCCGGACAGGGTCCGGTCAGCCCCAGCATTTT. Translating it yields CASTRTGSGQPQHF.

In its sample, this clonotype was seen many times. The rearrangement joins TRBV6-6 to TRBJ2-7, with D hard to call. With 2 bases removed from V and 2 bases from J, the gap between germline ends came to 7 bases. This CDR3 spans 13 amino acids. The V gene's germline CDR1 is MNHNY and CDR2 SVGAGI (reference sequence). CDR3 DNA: TGTGCCAGCAGTTACGGATCAACCTACGAGCAGTACTTC. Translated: CASSYGSTYEQYF.

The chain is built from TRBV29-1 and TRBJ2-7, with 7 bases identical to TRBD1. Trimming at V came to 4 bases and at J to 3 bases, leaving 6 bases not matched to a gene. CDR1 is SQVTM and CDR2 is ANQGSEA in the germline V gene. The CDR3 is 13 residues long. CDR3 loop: CSVAFRDSYEQYF. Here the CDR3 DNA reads TGCAGCGTTGCATTCCGGGACAGCTACGAGCAGTACTTC.

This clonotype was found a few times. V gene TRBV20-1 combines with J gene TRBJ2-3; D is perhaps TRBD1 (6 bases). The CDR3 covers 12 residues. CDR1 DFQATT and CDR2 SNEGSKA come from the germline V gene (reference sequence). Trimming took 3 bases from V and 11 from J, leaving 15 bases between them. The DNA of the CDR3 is TGCAGTGCTAGTACAGGGACCCGAGGGCAGTATTTT. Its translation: CSASTGTRGQYF.

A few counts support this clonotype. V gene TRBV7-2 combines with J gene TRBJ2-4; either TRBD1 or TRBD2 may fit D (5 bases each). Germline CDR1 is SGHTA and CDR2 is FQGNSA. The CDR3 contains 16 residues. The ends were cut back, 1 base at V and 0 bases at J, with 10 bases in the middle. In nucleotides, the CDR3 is TGTGCCAGCAGCTTAGTGGGACCTATAGCCAAAAACATTCAGTACTTC. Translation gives CASSLVGPIAKNIQYF.

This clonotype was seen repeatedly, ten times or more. The chain's CDR3 is CASSLEGLAGHSSYEQYF. For the CDR3, the DNA is TGTGCCAGCAGCTTAGAAGGACTAGCGGGCCACAGCTCCTACGAGCAGTACTTC. The genes are TRBV13 and TRBJ2-7; 11 bases are a match to TRBD2. The CDR3 length is 18 residues. V shed 1 base and J 0 bases; nucleotides not matched to a gene: 8. Per the germline V gene, CDR1 is PRHDT and CDR2 is FYEKMQ (reference sequence).

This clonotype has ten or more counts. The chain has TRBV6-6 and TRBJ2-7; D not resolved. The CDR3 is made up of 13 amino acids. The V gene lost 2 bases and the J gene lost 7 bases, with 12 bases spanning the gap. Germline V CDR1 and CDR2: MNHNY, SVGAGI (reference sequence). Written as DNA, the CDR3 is TGTGCCAGCAGTTACACTGTTGTGCGGGAGCAGTACTTC. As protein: CASSYTVVREQYF.

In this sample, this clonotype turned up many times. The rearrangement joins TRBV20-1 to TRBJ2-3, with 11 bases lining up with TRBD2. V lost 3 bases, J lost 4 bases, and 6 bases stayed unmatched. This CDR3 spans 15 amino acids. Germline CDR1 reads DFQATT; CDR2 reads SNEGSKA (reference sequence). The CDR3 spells CSASPTSGMADTQYF. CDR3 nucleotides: TGCAGTGCTAGCCCGACTAGCGGGATGGCAGATACGCAGTATTTT.

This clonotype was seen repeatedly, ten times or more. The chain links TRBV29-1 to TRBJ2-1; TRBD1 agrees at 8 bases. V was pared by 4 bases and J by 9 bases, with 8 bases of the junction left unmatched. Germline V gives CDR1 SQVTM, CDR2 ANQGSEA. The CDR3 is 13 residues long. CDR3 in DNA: TGCAGCGTTGTGCGGACAGGGCCCGGTGAGCAGTTCTTC. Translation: CSVVRTGPGEQFF.

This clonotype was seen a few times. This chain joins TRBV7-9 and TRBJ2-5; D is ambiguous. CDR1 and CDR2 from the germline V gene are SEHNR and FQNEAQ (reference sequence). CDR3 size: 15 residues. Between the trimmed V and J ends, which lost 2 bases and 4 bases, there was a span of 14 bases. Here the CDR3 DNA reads TGTGCCAGCAGCTTAAACTTCGTCGTCGGAGAGACCCAGTACTTC. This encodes CASSLNFVVGETQYF.

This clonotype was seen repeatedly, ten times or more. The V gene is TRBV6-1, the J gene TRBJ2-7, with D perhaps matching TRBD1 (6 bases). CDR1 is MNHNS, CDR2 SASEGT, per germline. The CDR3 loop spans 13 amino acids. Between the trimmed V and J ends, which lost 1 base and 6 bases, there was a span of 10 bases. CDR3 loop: CASSEGGGAEQYF. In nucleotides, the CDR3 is TGTGCCAGCAGTGAAGGAGGGGGAGCCGAGCAGTACTTC.

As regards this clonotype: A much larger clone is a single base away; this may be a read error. CDR3 bases: TGTGCCAGCGGAAGGAACAATGAGCAGTTCTTC. Translating it yields CASGRNNEQFF. The chain couples TRBV6-2 or TRBV6-3 to TRBJ2-1; D not certain. Germline values: CDR1 MNHEY, CDR2 SVGEGT. Trimming removed 8 bases from V and 5 bases from J, with 7 bases in between. The CDR3 sequence is 11 residues long.

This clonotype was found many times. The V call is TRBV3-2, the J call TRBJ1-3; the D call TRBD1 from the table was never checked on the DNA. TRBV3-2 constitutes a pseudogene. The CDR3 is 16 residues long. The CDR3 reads CASSPAWTGLGNTIYF. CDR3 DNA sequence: TGTGCCAGCAGCCCAGCCTGGACAGGGCTTGGAAACACCATATATTTT.

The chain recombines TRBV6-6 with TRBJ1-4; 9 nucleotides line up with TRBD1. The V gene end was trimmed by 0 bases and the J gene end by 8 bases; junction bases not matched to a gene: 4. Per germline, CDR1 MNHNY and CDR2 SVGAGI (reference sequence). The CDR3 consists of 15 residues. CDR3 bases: TGTGCCAGCAGTTACTCGAACAGGGGGCAGGAAAAACTGTTTTTT. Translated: CASSYSNRGQEKLFF.

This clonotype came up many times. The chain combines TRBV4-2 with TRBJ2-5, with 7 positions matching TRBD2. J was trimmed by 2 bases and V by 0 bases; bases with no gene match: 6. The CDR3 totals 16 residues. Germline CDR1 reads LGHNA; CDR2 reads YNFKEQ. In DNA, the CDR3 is TGTGCCAGCAGCCAAGACCGGGGTAGCGGGCAAGAGACCCAGTACTTC. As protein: CASSQDRGSGQETQYF.

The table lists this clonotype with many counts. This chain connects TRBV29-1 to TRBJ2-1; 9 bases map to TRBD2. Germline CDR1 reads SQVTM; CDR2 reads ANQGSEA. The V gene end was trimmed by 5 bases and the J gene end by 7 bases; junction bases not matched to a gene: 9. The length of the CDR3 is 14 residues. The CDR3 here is CSVRALAGLNEQFF. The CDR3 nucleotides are TGCAGCGTTCGGGCGCTAGCGGGGCTTAATGAGCAGTTCTTC.

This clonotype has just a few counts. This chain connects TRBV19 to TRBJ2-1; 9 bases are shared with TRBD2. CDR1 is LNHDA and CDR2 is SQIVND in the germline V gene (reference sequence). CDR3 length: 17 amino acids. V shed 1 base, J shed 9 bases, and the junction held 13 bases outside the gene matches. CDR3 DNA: TGTGCCAGTAGTATAGGGGGGTCGCTAGCGGGACGTCTTGAGCAGTTCTTC. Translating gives CASSIGGSLAGRLEQFF.

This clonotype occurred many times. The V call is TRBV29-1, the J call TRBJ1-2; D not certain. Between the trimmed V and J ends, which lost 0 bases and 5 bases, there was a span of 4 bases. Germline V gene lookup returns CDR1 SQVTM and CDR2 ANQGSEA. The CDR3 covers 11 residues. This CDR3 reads CSVEDEYGYTF. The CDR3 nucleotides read TGCAGCGTTGAAGACGAGTATGGCTACACCTTC.

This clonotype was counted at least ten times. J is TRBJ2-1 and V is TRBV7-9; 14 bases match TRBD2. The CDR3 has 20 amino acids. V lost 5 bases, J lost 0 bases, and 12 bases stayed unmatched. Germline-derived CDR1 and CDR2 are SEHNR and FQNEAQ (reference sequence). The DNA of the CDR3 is TGTGCCAGCAGCCAATCCGGGACTAGCGGGAGCCCACACTCCTACAATGAGCAGTTCTTC. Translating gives CASSQSGTSGSPHSYNEQFF.

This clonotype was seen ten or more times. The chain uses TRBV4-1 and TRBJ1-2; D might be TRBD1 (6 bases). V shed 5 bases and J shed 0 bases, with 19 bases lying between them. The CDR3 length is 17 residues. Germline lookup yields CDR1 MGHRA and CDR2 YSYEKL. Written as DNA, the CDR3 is TGCGCCAGCAGCTCTGGGGAGGGCCGGGACACTAACTATGGCTACACCTTC. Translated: CASSSGEGRDTNYGYTF.

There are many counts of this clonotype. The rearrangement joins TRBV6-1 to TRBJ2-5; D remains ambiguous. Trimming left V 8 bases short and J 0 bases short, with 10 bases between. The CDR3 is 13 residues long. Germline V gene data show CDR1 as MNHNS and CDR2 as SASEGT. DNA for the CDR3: TGTGCCAGCGGAAAACGGGACCAAGAGACCCAGTACTTC. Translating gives CASGKRDQETQYF.

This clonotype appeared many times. CDR3 nucleotide sequence: TGCAGTGCTCCCACCCAGGCGGGAGTCTACGAGCAGTACTTC. It is translated as CSAPTQAGVYEQYF. This rearrangement joins TRBV20-1 to TRBJ2-7; 7 bases agree with TRBD2. Per germline, CDR1 DFQATT and CDR2 SNEGSKA (reference sequence). This CDR3 spans 14 amino acids. Trimming took 5 bases from V and 3 from J; bases not matched to a gene: 10.

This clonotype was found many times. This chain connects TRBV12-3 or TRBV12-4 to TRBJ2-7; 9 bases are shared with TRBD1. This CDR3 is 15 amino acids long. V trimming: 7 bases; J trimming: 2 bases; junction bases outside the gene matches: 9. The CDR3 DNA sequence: TGTGCCAGCACCAACACAGGGGGCTCTCCCTACGAGCAGTACTTC. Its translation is CASTNTGGSPYEQYF.

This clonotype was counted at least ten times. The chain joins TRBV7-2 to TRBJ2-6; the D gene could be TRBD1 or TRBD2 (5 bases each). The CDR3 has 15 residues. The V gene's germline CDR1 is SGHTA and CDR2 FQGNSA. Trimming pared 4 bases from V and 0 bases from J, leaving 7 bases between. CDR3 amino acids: CASSSGTSGANVLTF. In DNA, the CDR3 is TGTGCCAGCAGCTCGGGGACCTCTGGGGCCAACGTCCTGACTTTC.

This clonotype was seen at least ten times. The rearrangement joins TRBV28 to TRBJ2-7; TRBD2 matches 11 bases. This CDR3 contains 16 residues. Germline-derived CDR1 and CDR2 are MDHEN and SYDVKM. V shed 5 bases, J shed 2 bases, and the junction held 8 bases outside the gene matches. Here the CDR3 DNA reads TGTGCCAGCAGTCCAACCCCGGGACTAGCGGCCTACGAGCAGTACTTC. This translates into CASSPTPGLAAYEQYF.

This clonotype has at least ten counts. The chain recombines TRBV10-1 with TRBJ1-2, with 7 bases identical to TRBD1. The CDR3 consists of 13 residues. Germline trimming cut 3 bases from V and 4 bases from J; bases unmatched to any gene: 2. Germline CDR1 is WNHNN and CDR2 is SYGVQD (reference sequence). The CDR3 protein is CASSEAGGYGYTF. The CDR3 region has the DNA TGCGCCAGCAGTGAAGCAGGGGGCTATGGCTACACCTTC.

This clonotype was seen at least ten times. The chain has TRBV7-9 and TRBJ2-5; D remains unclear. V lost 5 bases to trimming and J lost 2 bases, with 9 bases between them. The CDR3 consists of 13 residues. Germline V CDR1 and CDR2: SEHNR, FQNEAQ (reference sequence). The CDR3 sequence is CASSPGRQETQYF. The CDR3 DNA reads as TGTGCCAGCAGCCCAGGACGGCAAGAGACCCAGTACTTC. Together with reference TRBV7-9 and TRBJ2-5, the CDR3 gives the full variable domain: DTGVSQNPRHKITKRGQNVTFRCDPISEHNRLYWYRQTLGQGPEFLTYFQNEAQLEKSRLLSDRFSAERPKGSFSTLEIQRTEQGDSAMYLCASSPGRQETQYFGPGTRLLVL.

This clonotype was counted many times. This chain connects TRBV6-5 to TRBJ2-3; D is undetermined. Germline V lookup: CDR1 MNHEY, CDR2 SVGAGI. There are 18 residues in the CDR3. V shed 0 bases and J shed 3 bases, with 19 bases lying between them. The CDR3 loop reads CASSYSHSSSGVTDTQYF. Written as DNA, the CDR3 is TGTGCCAGCAGTTACTCCCACTCCTCCTCAGGCGTTACAGATACGCAGTATTTT.

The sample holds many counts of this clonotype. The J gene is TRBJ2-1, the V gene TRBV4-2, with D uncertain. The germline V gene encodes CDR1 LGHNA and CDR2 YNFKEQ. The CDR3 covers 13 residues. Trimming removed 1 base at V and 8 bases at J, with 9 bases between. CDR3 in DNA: TGTGCCAGCAGCCAAGTGAAGGGCCATGAGCAGTTCTTC. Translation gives CASSQVKGHEQFF.

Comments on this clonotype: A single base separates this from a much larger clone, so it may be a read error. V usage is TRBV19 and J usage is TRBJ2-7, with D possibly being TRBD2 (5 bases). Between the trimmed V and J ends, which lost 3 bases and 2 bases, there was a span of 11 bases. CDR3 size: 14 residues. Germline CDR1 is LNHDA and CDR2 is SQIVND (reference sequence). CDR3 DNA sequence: TGTGCCAGTAGTATGGGGAGTGGAACCTACGAGCAGTACTTC. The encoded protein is CASSMGSGTYEQYF.

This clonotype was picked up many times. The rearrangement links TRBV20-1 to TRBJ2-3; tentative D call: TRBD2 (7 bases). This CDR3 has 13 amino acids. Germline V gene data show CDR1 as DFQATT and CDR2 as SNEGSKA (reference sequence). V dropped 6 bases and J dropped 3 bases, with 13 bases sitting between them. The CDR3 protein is CSAEQGGTDTQYF. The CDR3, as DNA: TGCAGTGCCGAACAGGGAGGGACAGATACGCAGTATTTT.